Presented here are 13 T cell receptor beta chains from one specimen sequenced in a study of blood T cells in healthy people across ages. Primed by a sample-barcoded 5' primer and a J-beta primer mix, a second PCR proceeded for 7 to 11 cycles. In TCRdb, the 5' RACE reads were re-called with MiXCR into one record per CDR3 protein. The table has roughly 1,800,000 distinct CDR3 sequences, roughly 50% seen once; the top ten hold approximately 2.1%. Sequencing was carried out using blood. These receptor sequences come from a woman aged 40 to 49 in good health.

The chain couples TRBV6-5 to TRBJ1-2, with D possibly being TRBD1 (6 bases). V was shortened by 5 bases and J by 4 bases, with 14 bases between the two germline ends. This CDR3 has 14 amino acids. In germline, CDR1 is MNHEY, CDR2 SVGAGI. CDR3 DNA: TGTGCCAGCAGTACTCGGGCGACAGGCTATGGCTACACCTTC. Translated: CASSTRATGYGYTF.

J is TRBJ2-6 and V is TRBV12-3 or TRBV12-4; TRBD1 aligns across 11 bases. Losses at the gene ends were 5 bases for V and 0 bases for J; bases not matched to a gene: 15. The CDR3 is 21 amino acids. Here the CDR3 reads CASSSTPGGQGEFSGANVLTF. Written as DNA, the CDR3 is TGTGCCAGCAGTAGCACCCCTGGGGGACAGGGGGAATTCTCTGGGGCCAACGTCCTGACTTTC.

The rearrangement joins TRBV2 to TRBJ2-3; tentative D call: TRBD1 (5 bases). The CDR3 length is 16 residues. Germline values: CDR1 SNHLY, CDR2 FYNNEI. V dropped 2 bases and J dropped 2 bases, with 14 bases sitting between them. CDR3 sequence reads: CASSERDSLSTDTQYF. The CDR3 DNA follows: TGTGCCAGCAGTGAAAGAGACAGCCTTTCCACAGATACGCAGTATTTT.

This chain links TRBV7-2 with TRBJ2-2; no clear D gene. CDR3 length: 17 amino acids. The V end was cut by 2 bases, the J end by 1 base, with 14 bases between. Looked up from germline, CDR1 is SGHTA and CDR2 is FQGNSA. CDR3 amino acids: CASSLNARLVNTGELFF. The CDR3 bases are TGTGCCAGCAGCTTAAACGCCAGGCTAGTGAACACCGGGGAGCTGTTTTTT.

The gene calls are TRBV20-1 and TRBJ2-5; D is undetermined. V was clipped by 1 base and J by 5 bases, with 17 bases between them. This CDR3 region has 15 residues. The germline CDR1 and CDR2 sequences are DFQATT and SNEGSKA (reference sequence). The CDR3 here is CSARGFYSNKETQYF. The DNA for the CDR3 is TGCAGTGCTAGAGGTTTTTATAGCAATAAGGAGACCCAGTACTTC.

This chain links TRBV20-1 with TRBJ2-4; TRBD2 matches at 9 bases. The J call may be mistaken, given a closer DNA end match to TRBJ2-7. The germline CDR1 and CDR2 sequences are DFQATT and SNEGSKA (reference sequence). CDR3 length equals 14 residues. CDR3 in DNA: TGCAGTGCCACCAGCGGGGGGAAGGTTTACGAGCAGTACTTC. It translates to CSATSGGKVYEQYF.

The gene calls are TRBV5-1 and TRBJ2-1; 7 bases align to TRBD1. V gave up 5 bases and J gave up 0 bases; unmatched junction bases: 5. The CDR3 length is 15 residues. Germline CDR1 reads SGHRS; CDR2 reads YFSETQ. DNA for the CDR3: TGCGCCAGCAGGGGACAGTCCCGCTCCTACAATGAGCAGTTCTTC. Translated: CASRGQSRSYNEQFF. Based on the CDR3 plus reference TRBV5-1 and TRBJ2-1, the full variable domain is KAGVTQTPRYLIKTRGQQVTLSCSPISGHRSVSWYQQTPGQGLQFLFEYFSETQRNKGNFPGRFSGRQFSNSRSEMNVSTLELGDSALYLCASRGQSRSYNEQFFGPGTRLTVL.

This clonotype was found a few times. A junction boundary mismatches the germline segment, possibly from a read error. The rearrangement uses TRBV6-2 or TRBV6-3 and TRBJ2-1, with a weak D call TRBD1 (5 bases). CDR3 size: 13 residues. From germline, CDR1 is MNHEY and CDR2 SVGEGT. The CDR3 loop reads CASNYRSYNEQFF. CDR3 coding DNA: TGTGCCAGCAATTACAGGTCCTACAATGAGCAGTTCTTC.

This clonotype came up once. Here the CDR3 DNA reads TGTGCCAGCAGTTACCAGGGGGGACAGAGGGATGAGCAGTTCTTC. Translation: CASSYQGGQRDEQFF. This chain links TRBV6-5 with TRBJ2-1; D may be TRBD1 (7 bases). V gave up 2 bases and J gave up 8 bases, with 16 bases separating them. The CDR3 sequence is 15 residues long. Germline CDR1 is MNHEY and CDR2 is SVGAGI.

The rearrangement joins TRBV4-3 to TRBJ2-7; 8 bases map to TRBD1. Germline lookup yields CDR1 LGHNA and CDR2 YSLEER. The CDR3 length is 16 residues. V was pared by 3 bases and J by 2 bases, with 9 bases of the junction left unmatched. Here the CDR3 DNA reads TGCGCCAGCAGCCATGCGATGACAGGGGTGGCCTACGAGCAGTACTTC. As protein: CASSHAMTGVAYEQYF.

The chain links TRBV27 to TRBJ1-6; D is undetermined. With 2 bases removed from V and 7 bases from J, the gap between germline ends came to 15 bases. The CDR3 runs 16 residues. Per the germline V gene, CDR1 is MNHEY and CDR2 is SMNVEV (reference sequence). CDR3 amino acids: CASSLVPTRANSPLHF. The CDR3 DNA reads TGTGCCAGCAGTTTAGTCCCCACGAGAGCGAATTCACCCCTCCACTTT.

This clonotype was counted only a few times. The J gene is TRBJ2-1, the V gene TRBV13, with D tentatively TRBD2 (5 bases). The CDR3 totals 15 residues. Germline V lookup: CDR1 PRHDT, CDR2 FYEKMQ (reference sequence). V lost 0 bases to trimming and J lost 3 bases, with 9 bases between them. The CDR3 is CASSLGGNYYNEQFF. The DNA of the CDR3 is TGTGCCAGCAGCTTAGGCGGGAACTACTACAATGAGCAGTTCTTC.

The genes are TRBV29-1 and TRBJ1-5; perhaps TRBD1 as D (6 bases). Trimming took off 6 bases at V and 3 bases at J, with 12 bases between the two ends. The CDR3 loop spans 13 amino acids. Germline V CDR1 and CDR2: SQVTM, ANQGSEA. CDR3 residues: CSVVTGNNQPQHF. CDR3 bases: TGCAGCGTGGTGACAGGAAACAATCAGCCCCAGCATTTT.